These T cell receptor beta chains were read from a single sample in a study of T cell repertoires in cytomegalovirus infection. TCRdb itself ran the reads through MiXCR, one entry per CDR3 protein. This table holds roughly 160,000 distinct CDR3 sequences, less than 25% found once. Their recognized antigens are unknown. Sample: CD8+ T cells from cultured PBMCs, taken from culture after CMV antigen stimulation. The receptor source for this set is a human donor in good health (CMV status not recorded). Some clones in this sample may be carry-over from other donors' samples. Each CDR3 is given with its conserved first and last residue. Fields, in order: CDR3 protein, J gene, V gene, clone size. Clone size is not always given. Where it is, it says once, few, many or a class for expanded clones.

CASSPLLQGAGGYTF,TRBJ1-2,TRBV27,-
CASTLGRGSYEQYF,TRBJ2-7,TRBV6-8,-
CASSFGATEAFF,TRBJ1-1,TRBV12-3/TRBV12-4,-
CASSLKDLGQSYEQYF,TRBJ2-7,TRBV28,-
CASRSTGGIYETQYF,TRBJ2-5,TRBV7-9,-
CASSRRDREGETQYF,TRBJ2-5,TRBV7-8,few
CASSISAAYGYTF,TRBJ1-2,TRBV19,-
CASSQLTDRTPANYGYTF,TRBJ1-2,TRBV12-3/TRBV12-4,few
CASSQDRGTNTEAFF,TRBJ1-1,TRBV4-3,-
CASSPSRGFASTDTQYF,TRBJ2-3,TRBV7-2,few
CASSSLTDGLMNTEAFF,TRBJ1-1,TRBV7-2,-
CTSSFQGGGSTDTQNF,TRBJ2-3,TRBV5-5,few
CASSPPIPTGIGEKLFF,TRBJ1-4,TRBV4-3,-
CASSWSPTRADTQYF,TRBJ2-3,TRBV7-2,-
CASSPRGQPNQPQHF,TRBJ1-5,TRBV4-1,few
CASSENPGASDTQYF,TRBJ2-3,TRBV6-1,-
CASSANLDRGPGTGELFF,TRBJ2-2,TRBV7-8,-
CATSDFYAGPNTGELFF,TRBJ2-2,TRBV24-1,-
CASSPGLRRVTDTQYF,TRBJ2-3,TRBV7-2,few
CASSVWEDTEAFF,TRBJ1-1,TRBV9,few
CASSSGTSDYEQYF,TRBJ2-7,TRBV11-3,-
CASSELAQSSYNEQFF,TRBJ2-1,TRBV6-1,-
CASSLEASLMGPHTDTQYF,TRBJ2-3,TRBV7-2,few
CASSFRDHDLEQYF,TRBJ2-7,TRBV7-2,-
CASSGTLRYEQYF,TRBJ2-7,TRBV7-6,-
CASSQEKAGGPSTDTQYF,TRBJ2-3,TRBV4-1,few
CASGSLMAQYF,TRBJ2-5,TRBV9,-
CASSGAGTREYNTEAFF,TRBJ1-1,TRBV7-6,few
CASSPTGAWTEAFF,TRBJ1-1,TRBV18,-
CASSSNGGMNTGELFF,TRBJ2-2,TRBV7-8,-
CASSQDRPSGGYNEQFF,TRBJ2-1,TRBV4-1,few
CASSRGLVETQYF,TRBJ2-5,TRBV27,-
CASRRDFGRYEQFF,TRBJ2-1,TRBV7-9,many
CASSRWTSGGSEETQYF,TRBJ2-5,TRBV27,-
CASSLAGGSTGELFF,TRBJ2-2,TRBV7-2,-